This TCR beta chain was documented in a study of beta chain features in type 1 diabetes. Background on the study: Cell yields, age and gender were similar between patients and healthy donors. Analysis included under 120,000,000 sorted cells drawn from all samples. Overall study results and limits: Patients' naive, central memory and Treg TCRB repertoires seemed closer to one another than those of healthy donors.

The germline V gene has CDR1 SEHNR and CDR2 FQNEAQ (reference sequence). The germline V and J ends were trimmed by 0 bases and 3 bases, with 14 bases remaining between them. The CDR3 covers 16 residues. The authors reverse transcribed all of the isolated RNA, so sequencing captured expressed TCRB transcripts. TCRdb's copy holds only in-frame clones and misses some; the assay was immunoSEQ multiplex PCR. This sample has more than 300,000 clones, with about 12% found just once. Remarks on this clone: As yet, its antigen is unknown.

The chain combines TRBV7-9 with TRBJ1-2, with D perhaps matching TRBD1 (5 bases). Sequenced sample: naive CD4+ T cells from blood. The TCR originated in a man younger than 35 in good health. CDR3: CASSLAYGQGHYGYTF. The CDR3 nucleotides read TGTGCCAGCAGCTTAGCTTACGGGCAGGGTCACTATGGCTACACCTTC.